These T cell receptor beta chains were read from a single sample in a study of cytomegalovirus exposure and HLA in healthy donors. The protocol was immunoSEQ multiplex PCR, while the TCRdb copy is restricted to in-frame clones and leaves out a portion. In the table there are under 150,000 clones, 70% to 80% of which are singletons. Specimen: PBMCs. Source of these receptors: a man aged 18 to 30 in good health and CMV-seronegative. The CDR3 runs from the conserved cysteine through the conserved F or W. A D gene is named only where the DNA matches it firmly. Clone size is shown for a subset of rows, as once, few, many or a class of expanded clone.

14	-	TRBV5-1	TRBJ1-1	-	CASSLARRGTEAFF	TGCGCCAGCAGCTTGGCCCGGAGGGGCACTGAAGCTTTCTTT
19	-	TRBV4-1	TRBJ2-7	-	CASSQGNIGEKNSGYEQYF	TGCGCCAGCAGCCAAGGGAATATCGGTGAGAAGAACTCAGGATACGAGCAGTACTTC
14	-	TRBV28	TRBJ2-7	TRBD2	CASSLAGGSYEQYF	TGTGCCAGCAGTTTAGCGGGAGGCTCCTACGAGCAGTACTTC
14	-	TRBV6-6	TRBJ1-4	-	CASSYGQGGEKLFF	TGTGCCAGCAGTTACGGGCAGGGTGGGGAAAAACTGTTTTTT
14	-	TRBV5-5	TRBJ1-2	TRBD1	CASSLRQGVGGYTF	TGTGCCAGCAGCTTGCGACAGGGGGTAGGTGGCTACACCTTC
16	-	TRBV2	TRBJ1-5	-	CASSEISYYSNQPQHF	TGTGCCAGCAGTGAAATCAGTTACTATAGCAATCAGCCCCAGCATTTT
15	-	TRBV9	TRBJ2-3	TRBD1	CASSVGGTAQDTQYF	TGTGCCAGCAGCGTAGGTGGGACAGCCCAGGATACGCAGTATTTT
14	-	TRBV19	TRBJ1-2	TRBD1	CASSTQTGDYGYTF	TGTGCCAGTAGTACCCAGACAGGGGACTATGGCTACACCTTC
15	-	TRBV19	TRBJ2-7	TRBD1	CASSIGTGQGYEQYF	TGTGCCAGTAGTATAGGGACAGGCCAGGGATACGAGCAGTACTTC
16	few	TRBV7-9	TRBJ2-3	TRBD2	CASSPGTSVSTDTQYF	TGTGCCAGCAGCCCAGGGACTAGCGTTAGCACAGATACGCAGTATTTT
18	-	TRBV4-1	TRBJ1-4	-	CASSPPDNILATNEKLFF	TGCGCCAGCAGCCCACCCGACAATATCCTGGCAACTAATGAAAAACTGTTTTTT
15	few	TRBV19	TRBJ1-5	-	CASSIGGYSNQPQHF	TGTGCCAGTAGTATCGGGGGATATAGCAATCAGCCCCAGCATTTT
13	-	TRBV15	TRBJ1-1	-	CATSRPDGTEAFF	TGTGCCACCAGCAGACCTGACGGGACTGAAGCTTTCTTT
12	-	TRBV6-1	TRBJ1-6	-	CAAEENNSPLHF	TGTGCCGCGGAAGAGAATAATTCACCCCTCCACTTT
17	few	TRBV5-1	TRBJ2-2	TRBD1	CASSFFMGQSNTGELFF	TGCGCCAGCAGCTTCTTCATGGGACAGTCGAACACCGGGGAGCTGTTTTTT
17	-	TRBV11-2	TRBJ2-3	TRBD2	CASSQLAGARITDTQYF	TGTGCCAGCAGCCAACTAGCGGGGGCGCGGATCACAGATACGCAGTATTTT
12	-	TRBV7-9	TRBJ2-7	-	CASTPDSYEQYF	TGTGCCAGCACCCCCGACAGTTACGAGCAGTACTTC